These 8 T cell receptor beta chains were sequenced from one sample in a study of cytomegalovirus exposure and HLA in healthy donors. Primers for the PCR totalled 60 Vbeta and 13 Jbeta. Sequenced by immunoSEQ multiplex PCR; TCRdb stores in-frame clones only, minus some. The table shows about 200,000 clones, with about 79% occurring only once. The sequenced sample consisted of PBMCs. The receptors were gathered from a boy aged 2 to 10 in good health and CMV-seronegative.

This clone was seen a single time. This CDR3 is CASSLGATSGETQYF. The CDR3 nucleotides read TGCGCCAGCAGCTTGGGGGCGACTAGCGGAGAGACCCAGTACTTC. This chain uses TRBV4-1 with TRBJ2-5; 9 bases are shared with TRBD2. The CDR3 length is 15 residues. From germline, CDR1 is MGHRA and CDR2 YSYEKL. Losses at the gene ends were 5 bases for V and 4 bases for J; bases not matched to a gene: 8.

The CDR3 region is CASADRGGNEQFF. CDR3 in DNA: TGTGCCAGTGCAGACAGGGGGGGCAATGAGCAGTTCTTC. This chain joins TRBV19 and TRBJ2-1; 9 bases are shared with TRBD1. V lost 8 bases and J lost 6; bases outside the gene matches: 5. This CDR3 is 13 amino acids long. The germline V gene encodes CDR1 LNHDA and CDR2 SQIVND (reference sequence).

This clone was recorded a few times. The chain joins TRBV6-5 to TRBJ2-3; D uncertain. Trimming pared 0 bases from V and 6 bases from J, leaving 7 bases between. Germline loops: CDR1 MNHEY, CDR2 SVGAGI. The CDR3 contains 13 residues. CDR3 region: CASSYSIRDTQYF. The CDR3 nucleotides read TGTGCCAGCAGTTACTCGATTCGGGATACGCAGTATTTT.

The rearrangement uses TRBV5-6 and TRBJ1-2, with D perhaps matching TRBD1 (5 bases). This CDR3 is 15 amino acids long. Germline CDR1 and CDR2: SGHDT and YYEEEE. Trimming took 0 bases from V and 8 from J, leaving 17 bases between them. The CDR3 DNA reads TGTGCCAGCAGCTTGGTTGGGGCATTTTCCTCGGGCTACACCTTC. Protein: CASSLVGAFSSGYTF.

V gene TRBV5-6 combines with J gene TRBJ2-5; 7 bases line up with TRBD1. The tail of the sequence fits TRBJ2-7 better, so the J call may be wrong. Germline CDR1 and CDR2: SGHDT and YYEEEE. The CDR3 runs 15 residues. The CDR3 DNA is TGTGCCAGCAGCTTAAAAACCGGGACAGCCTACGAGCAGTACTTC. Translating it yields CASSLKTGTAYEQYF.

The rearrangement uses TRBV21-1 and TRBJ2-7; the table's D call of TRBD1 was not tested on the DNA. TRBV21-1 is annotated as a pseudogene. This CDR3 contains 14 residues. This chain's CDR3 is CASSQQGNSYEQYF. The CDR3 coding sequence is TGTGCCAGCAGCCAACAGGGGAACTCCTACGAGCAGTACTTC.

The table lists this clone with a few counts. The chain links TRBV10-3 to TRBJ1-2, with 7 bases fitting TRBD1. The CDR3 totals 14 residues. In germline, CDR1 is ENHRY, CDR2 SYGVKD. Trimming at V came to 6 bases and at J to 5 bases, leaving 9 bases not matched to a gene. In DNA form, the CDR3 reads TGTGCCATCAGGACAGGGAGTAACGCTTATGGCTACACCTTC. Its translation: CAIRTGSNAYGYTF.

CDR3 bases: TGTGCCAGCAGTTACTCATCCCTAGCGGGCTACGAGCAGTACTTC. Protein product: CASSYSSLAGYEQYF. J is TRBJ2-7 and V is TRBV6-5, with 8 bases aligning to TRBD2. This CDR3 contains 15 residues. After removal of 0 bases from V and 3 bases from J, the junction contained 4 bases not matched to a gene. Germline CDR1 reads MNHEY; CDR2 reads SVGAGI.